This T cell receptor (beta chain) came from a study of blood T cell repertoires in COVID-19. Study summary: Researchers got acute and convalescent COVID-19 samples from the United States, Italy and Spain. Nucleic acid was either cDNA or gDNA, and it came from T cells, B-cell-depleted T cells, or PBMCs.

V was cut by 0 bases and J by 0 bases, with 15 bases left in between. This CDR3 is built from 18 residues. The germline CDR1 and CDR2 sequences are LGHNA and YSLEER. Study processing details: Using reference gene primer amplification, nucleated cell counts were estimated. Some clones are missing from TCRdb's copy, which holds only in-frame ones; the method was immunoSEQ multiplex PCR. For V, J and clone size, that table is used; D and trimming come from the DNA. The sample comprises tens of thousands of clones, approximately 90% of which are singletons, and 4.5% to 5.5% rests with the top ten. The TCR comes from a woman at least 80 years old with active COVID-19. Source material: peripheral blood. The chain employs TRBV4-3 and TRBJ2-1, with D possibly being TRBD1 (5 bases). The CDR3 DNA follows: TGCGCCAGCAGCCAAGATCTATGGGGCCCCAGCTCCTACAATGAGCAGTTCTTC. This encodes CASSQDLWGPSSYNEQFF.